The entry below gives a single T cell receptor beta chain sequence along with its context. V lost 7 bases, J lost 8 bases, and 21 bases lay in between. Germline V gene data show CDR1 as SGHRS and CDR2 as YFSETQ. The CDR3 is made up of 14 amino acids. TCRdb itself ran the 5' RACE reads through MiXCR, one entry per CDR3 protein. Of roughly 46,000 distinct CDR3 sequences listed, roughly 28% are singletons. This clonotype was sampled from a female donor with breast cancer. What was sequenced was naive CD4+ T cells sorted from blood. Subset specified: naive CD4+ T cells, CD4+CD45RA+CD25-. This chain connects TRBV5-1 to TRBJ1-1; D is unresolved. The CDR3 sequence is CASGRYGPTGEAFF. DNA for the CDR3: TGCGCCAGCGGGAGATACGGGCCTACGGGGGAAGCTTTCTTT. Full variable domain (missing parts from reference TRBV5-1 and TRBJ1-1): KAGVTQTPRYLIKTRGQQVTLSCSPISGHRSVSWYQQTPGQGLQFLFEYFSETQRNKGNFPGRFSGRQFSNSRSEMNVSTLELGDSALYLCASGRYGPTGEAFFGQGTRLTVV.